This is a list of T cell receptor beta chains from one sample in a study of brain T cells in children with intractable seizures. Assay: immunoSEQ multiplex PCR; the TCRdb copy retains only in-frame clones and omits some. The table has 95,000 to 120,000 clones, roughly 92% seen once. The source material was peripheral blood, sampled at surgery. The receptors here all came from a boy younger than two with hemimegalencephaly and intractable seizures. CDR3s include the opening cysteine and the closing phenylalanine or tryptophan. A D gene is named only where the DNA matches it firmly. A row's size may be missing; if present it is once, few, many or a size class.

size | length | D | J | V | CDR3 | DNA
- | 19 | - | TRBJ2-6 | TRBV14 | CASSQDYRFPSSGANVLTF | TGTGCCAGCAGCCAAGATTATCGGTTTCCTAGCTCTGGGGCCAACGTCCTGACTTTC
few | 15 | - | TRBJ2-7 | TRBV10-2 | CASSETWDSYYEQYF | TGCGCCAGCAGTGAGACCTGGGACTCATACTACGAGCAGTACTTC
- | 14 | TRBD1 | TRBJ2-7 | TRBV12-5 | CASGFPGTGGHRYF | TGTGCTAGTGGTTTCCCCGGGACAGGGGGTCATCGGTACTTC
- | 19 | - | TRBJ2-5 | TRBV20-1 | CSASALGALLTGPQETQYF | TGCAGTGCTAGTGCACTTGGAGCGCTCCTCACTGGCCCCCAAGAGACCCAGTACTTC
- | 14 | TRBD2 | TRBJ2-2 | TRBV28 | CASYGRINTGELFF | TGTGCCAGTTACGGGAGGATCAACACCGGGGAGCTGTTTTTT
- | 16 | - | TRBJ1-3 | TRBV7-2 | CASSLGGGLSGNTIYF | TGTGCCAGCAGCTTAGGAGGAGGGCTCTCTGGAAACACCATATATTTT
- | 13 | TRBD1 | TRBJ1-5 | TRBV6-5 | CASSRQGGQPQHF | TGTGCCAGCAGCCGACAGGGAGGTCAGCCCCAGCATTTT
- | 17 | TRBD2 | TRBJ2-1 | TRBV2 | CASSGLVGGTLYNEQFF | TGTGCCAGCAGTGGACTAGTGGGAGGGACCCTCTACAATGAGCAGTTCTTC
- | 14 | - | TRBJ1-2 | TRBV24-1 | CATSGGQPSDGYTF | TGTGCCACCAGTGGTGGCCAGCCTTCGGATGGCTACACCTTC
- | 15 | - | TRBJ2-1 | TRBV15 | CATSSPPRGNREQFF | TGTGCCACCAGCAGCCCCCCTCGGGGTAATCGGGAGCAGTTCTTC
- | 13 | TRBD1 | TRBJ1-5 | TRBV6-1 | CASSETRGQPQHF | TGTGCCAGCAGTGAAACCAGGGGGCAGCCCCAGCATTTT
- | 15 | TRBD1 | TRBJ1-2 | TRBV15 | CATSLQTGENYGYTF | TGTGCCACCAGCCTCCAGACAGGGGAGAACTATGGCTACACCTTC
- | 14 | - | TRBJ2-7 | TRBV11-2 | CASSLAGWSYEQYF | TGTGCCAGCAGCTTAGCGGGATGGTCCTACGAGCAGTACTTC
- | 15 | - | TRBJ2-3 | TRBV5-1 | CASSLAWRETDTQYF | TGCGCCAGCAGCTTGGCCTGGCGGGAAACAGATACGCAGTATTTT
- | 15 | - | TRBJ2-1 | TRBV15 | CATSTARGGYNEQFF | TGTGCCACCAGCACGGCGAGGGGGGGCTACAATGAGCAGTTCTTC
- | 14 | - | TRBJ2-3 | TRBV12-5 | CASGPQTSRDTQYF | TGTGCTAGTGGTCCCCAAACCAGCCGAGATACGCAGTATTTT
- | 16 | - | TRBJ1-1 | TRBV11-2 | CASSLPAGQRNTEAFF | TGTGCCAGCAGCTTGCCGGCGGGACAACGAAACACTGAAGCTTTCTTT
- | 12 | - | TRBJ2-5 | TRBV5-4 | CASSLDGETQYF | TGTGCCAGCAGCTTGGATGGAGAGACCCAGTACTTC
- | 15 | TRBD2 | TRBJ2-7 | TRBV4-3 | CASSQVGTSGSEQYF | TGCGCCAGCAGCCAAGTAGGGACTAGCGGGAGTGAGCAGTACTTC
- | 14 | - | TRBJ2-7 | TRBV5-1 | CASSLMGPQLEQYF | TGCGCCAGCAGCTTGATGGGACCCCAGCTGGAGCAGTACTTC
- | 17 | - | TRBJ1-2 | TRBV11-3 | CASSLDIGQIKTYGYTF | TGTGCCAGCAGCTTAGACATTGGGCAGATTAAAACGTATGGCTACACCTTC
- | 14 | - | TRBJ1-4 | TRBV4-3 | CASSPSGVSEKLFF | TGCGCCAGCAGCCCGTCAGGGGTAAGCGAAAAACTGTTTTTT
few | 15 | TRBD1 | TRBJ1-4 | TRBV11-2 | CASSLAGTDNEKLFF | TGTGCCAGCAGCTTAGCCGGGACAGATAATGAAAAACTGTTTTTT
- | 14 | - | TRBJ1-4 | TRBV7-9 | CASSLVGTNEKLFF | TGTGCCAGCAGCTTAGTCGGGACAAACGAAAAACTGTTTTTT
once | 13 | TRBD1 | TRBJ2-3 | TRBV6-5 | CASSRGLTDTQYF | TGTGCCAGCAGCAGGGGGCTTACAGATACGCAGTATTTT
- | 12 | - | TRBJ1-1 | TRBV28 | CASSYPGDKAFF | TGTGCCAGCAGTTATCCGGGAGACAAAGCTTTCTTT
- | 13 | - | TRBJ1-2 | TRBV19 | CASSIGGSYGYTF | TGTGCCAGTAGTATAGGGGGGTCCTATGGCTACACCTTC
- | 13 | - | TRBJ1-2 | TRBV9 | CASSVVSNYGYTF | TGTGCCAGCAGCGTAGTCTCCAACTATGGCTACACCTTC
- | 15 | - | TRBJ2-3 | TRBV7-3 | CASSIKGVSTDTQYF | TGTGCCAGCAGCATCAAAGGGGTAAGCACAGATACGCAGTATTTT
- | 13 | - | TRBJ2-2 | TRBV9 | CASSGRLAGELFF | TGTGCCAGCAGCGGACGCCTGGCCGGGGAGCTGTTTTTT
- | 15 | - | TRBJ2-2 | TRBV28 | CASSFEGGNTGELFF | TGTGCCAGCAGTTTTGAAGGGGGGAACACCGGGGAGCTGTTTTTT
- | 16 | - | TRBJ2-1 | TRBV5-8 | CASSFRVWLSYNEQFF | TGTGCCAGCAGCTTTCGGGTCTGGCTGTCCTACAATGAGCAGTTCTTC
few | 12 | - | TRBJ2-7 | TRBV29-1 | CSVGGNRYEQYF | TGCAGCGTTGGCGGCAACCGCTACGAGCAGTACTTC
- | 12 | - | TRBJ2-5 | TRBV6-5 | CASSYRGETQYF | TGTGCCAGCAGTTACAGGGGAGAGACCCAGTACTTC
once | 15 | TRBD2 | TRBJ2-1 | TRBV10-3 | CAISGASGIYNEQFF | TGTGCCATCAGTGGGGCTAGCGGTATCTACAATGAGCAGTTCTTC
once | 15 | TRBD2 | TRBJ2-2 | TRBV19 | CASNLLAGNTGELFF | TGTGCCAGTAACCTCTTAGCGGGAAACACCGGGGAGCTGTTTTTT
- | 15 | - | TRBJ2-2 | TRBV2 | CATPVRLANTGELFF | TGTGCCACCCCGGTTAGGCTAGCGAACACCGGGGAGCTGTTTTTT
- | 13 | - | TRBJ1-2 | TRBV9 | CASSVLGFYGYTF | TGTGCCAGCAGCGTACTAGGGTTCTATGGCTACACCTTC
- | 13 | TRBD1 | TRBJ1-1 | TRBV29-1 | CSGYARGRTEAFF | TGCAGCGGGTATGCCAGGGGGCGCACTGAAGCTTTCTTT
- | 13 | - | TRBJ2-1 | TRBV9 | CASSALAGTRAFF | TGTGCCAGCAGCGCCTTGGCCGGGACTCGGGCGTTCTTC
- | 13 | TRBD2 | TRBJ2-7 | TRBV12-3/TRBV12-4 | CASSSGGGYEQYF | TGTGCCAGCAGTTCGGGGGGTGGCTACGAGCAGTACTTC
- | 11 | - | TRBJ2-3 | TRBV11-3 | CASTPGDTQYF | TGTGCCAGCACGCCCGGGGATACGCAGTATTTT
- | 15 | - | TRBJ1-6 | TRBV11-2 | CASSLRPGANSPLHF | TGTGCCAGCAGCTTAAGGCCAGGGGCTAATTCACCCCTCCACTTT
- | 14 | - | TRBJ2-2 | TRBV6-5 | CASSFSTWNGELFF | TGTGCCAGCAGTTTCTCAACCTGGAACGGGGAGCTGTTTTTT